Listed below are T cell receptor beta chains from one sample, sequenced in a study of blood T cell repertoires in COVID-19. Clones were sequenced by immunoSEQ multiplex PCR, and TCRdb holds only the in-frame ones, with some missing. The repertoire consists of more than 300,000 clones, with more than 70% occurring once and the leading ten covering 1.5% to 2%. The specimen was peripheral blood. Every receptor here comes from a woman in her twenties or thirties with COVID-19, enrolled during active disease. Both conserved end residues are part of each CDR3. A D gene is named only where the DNA matches it firmly. A row's size may be missing; if present it is once, few, many or a size class.

TGTGCCAGCAGTTTCCGTTCGGGTTCCCCCGGTGAGCAGTACTTC | CASSFRSGSPGEQYF | - | TRBJ2-7 | TRBV27 | -
TGTGCCAGCAGTTACGGACAGGGTGATTCCTACGAGCAGTACTTC | CASSYGQGDSYEQYF | TRBD1 | TRBJ2-7 | TRBV6-5 | -
TGTGCCACCAAGGAGCGGGAGACAGATACGCAGTATTTT | CATKERETDTQYF | TRBD2 | TRBJ2-3 | TRBV10-3 | few
TGTGCCAGCCGTCTGAGACAGGCTAGCAATCAGCCCCAGCATTTT | CASRLRQASNQPQHF | - | TRBJ1-5 | TRBV2 | -
TGCAGCGTTGCGACGGGTCGTCGAACCTACAATGAGCAGTTCTTC | CSVATGRRTYNEQFF | - | TRBJ2-1 | TRBV29-1 | -
TGTGCCAGCAGCCTTGGTATCAGGGGGCGCGTGAATTCACCCCTCCACTTT | CASSLGIRGRVNSPLHF | TRBD1 | TRBJ1-6 | TRBV5-4 | -
TGTGCCAGCAGTTACATAGGGGGGAACACTGAAGCTTTCTTT | CASSYIGGNTEAFF | - | TRBJ1-1 | TRBV6-5 | once
TGTGCCAGTAGCCTCGGAATGGGAGGGACTGAAGCTTTCTTT | CASSLGMGGTEAFF | - | TRBJ1-1 | TRBV19 | -
TGTGCCAGCAGCCTAGGACAGGGGGGGAAACTGTTTTTT | CASSLGQGGKLFF | TRBD1 | TRBJ1-4 | TRBV7-9 | -
TGTGCCAGCAGTTCCTCCACAGGTTACAATGAGCAGTTCTTC | CASSSSTGYNEQFF | - | TRBJ2-1 | TRBV27 | -
TGTGCCAGCAGCTTAGAAACGACAGGGGGCGGCTACACCTTC | CASSLETTGGGYTF | TRBD1 | TRBJ1-2 | TRBV7-9 | -
TGTGCCAGCAGCCAGACAGCTAATGAAAAACTGTTTTTT | CASSQTANEKLFF | - | TRBJ1-4 | TRBV6-5 | once
TGTGCCAGCATTTTAACGGGGGGAACCGGGGAGCTGTTTTTT | CASILTGGTGELFF | TRBD2 | TRBJ2-2 | TRBV5-6 | -
TGTGCCAGCAGTCAAAGGAGGCTAGCGGGCCAGAATGAGCAGTTCTTC | CASSQRRLAGQNEQFF | TRBD2 | TRBJ2-1 | TRBV7-2 | -
TGCGCCAGCAGCCCGGGACTAGCGGGGGGGCTAGGGGAGCTGTTTTTT | CASSPGLAGGLGELFF | TRBD2 | TRBJ2-2 | TRBV4-1 | once
TGTGCCAGCAGTTCAGACAGGGGTGAGCAGTTCTTC | CASSSDRGEQFF | TRBD1 | TRBJ2-1 | TRBV27 | -
TGTGCCAGCAGCGTAGGGCAGAACTCTGGAAACACCATATATTTT | CASSVGQNSGNTIYF | - | TRBJ1-3 | TRBV9 | -
TGTGCCAGCAGCGCTGGGGGAGGCTCTGGGGCCAACGTCCTGACTTTC | CASSAGGGSGANVLTF | - | TRBJ2-6 | TRBV7-6 | -
TGTGCCAGTAGTGGACGAGCTACCGGGCCCCCCAGGAGGAATGAAAAACTGTTTTTT | CASSGRATGPPRRNEKLFF | - | TRBJ1-4 | TRBV19 | -
TGTGCCAGCAGTTTAATTCCTGGGGGGAAGACCCAGTACTTC | CASSLIPGGKTQYF | - | TRBJ2-5 | TRBV27 | -
TGCGCCAGCAGCCCGGACCCGGGGGGGGTGCCTGAAGCTTTCTTT | CASSPDPGGVPEAFF | - | TRBJ1-1 | TRBV5-1 | few
TGTGCCAGCAGTGGGACAGGGACAAATGAAAAACTGTTTTTT | CASSGTGTNEKLFF | TRBD1 | TRBJ1-4 | TRBV2 | -
TGTGCCAGCAGCTTGGGACAGGGGCCAAATGAAAAACTGTTTTTT | CASSLGQGPNEKLFF | TRBD1 | TRBJ1-4 | TRBV7-9 | few
TGTGCCAGCAGTTACACGGGGGTCCAAGAGACCCAGTACTTC | CASSYTGVQETQYF | - | TRBJ2-5 | TRBV6-2/TRBV6-3 | many
TGTGCCAGCATTTGGGGAGGCACTGAAGCTTTCTTT | CASIWGGTEAFF | - | TRBJ1-1 | TRBV2 | -
TGCGCCAGCAGTGATACAGGGGGGCACTATGGCTACACCTTC | CASSDTGGHYGYTF | TRBD1 | TRBJ1-2 | TRBV10-2 | -
TGTGCCAGCAGCTCCCCGTGGGGAGCGAACACTGAAGCTTTCTTT | CASSSPWGANTEAFF | - | TRBJ1-1 | TRBV7-9 | once
TGTGCCAGTAGTCAAGGGACTTTTTTGGACCCTGAAGCTTTCTTT | CASSQGTFLDPEAFF | - | TRBJ1-1 | TRBV19 | -
TGTGCCAGCAGTCCATCCGGGACAGGGAATGGCTACACCTTC | CASSPSGTGNGYTF | TRBD1 | TRBJ1-2 | TRBV27 | -
TGCGCCAGCAGCCAAGAATGGGGGCGGGCGGCCCAGTACTTC | CASSQEWGRAAQYF | - | TRBJ2-5 | TRBV4-1 | -
TGTGCCAGCAGCTTAGGGGGGGAACAGGGGACACTCAAAAACATTCAGTACTTC | CASSLGGEQGTLKNIQYF | - | TRBJ2-4 | TRBV11-2 | once
TGTGCCAGCAGCGTAGCCCCGGGACAAAATACGCAGTATTTT | CASSVAPGQNTQYF | - | TRBJ2-3 | TRBV9 | -
TGTGCCAGCAGCTTGCAGGCAGGTGGAGGCAAAAACATTCAGTACTTC | CASSLQAGGGKNIQYF | - | TRBJ2-4 | TRBV5-4 | -
TGTGCCAGCAGCCGGACCTTCGGGGGGGCCTTACCGATCTTC | CASSRTFGGALPIF | TRBD2 | TRBJ2-1 | TRBV5-6 | once
TGTGCCAGCAGCGCCAATAGGGGGCCCTACAATGAGCAGTTCTTC | CASSANRGPYNEQFF | - | TRBJ2-1 | TRBV21-1 | -
TGCGCCAGCAGCAACCAAGGGGCCCTCTCTGGGGAGCAGTACTTC | CASSNQGALSGEQYF | - | TRBJ2-7 | TRBV5-1 | -
TGTGCCTGGACGGACACCCGCTACGAGCAGTACTTC | CAWTDTRYEQYF | - | TRBJ2-7 | TRBV30 | -
TGTGCCAGCAGCTTCAGGGGGCGAGGGACTGAAGCTTTCTTT | CASSFRGRGTEAFF | TRBD1 | TRBJ1-1 | TRBV7-2 | -
TGTGCCAGCAGTCGCAGGGGAAATGAGCAGTTCTTC | CASSRRGNEQFF | - | TRBJ2-1 | TRBV6-5 | once
TGTGCCAGCAGTCGACAGCTTGTAGGCCCCCTCCACTTT | CASSRQLVGPLHF | - | TRBJ1-6 | TRBV2 | -
TGCGCCAGCAGCGGACTCTCTAGCGGGGGGGCCAGCGGGCAGTATTTT | CASSGLSSGGASGQYF | TRBD2 | TRBJ2-3 | TRBV5-1 | -
TGTGCCAGCAGTGTAGGAGCTGGACAGGGGAACTACTATGGCTACACCTTC | CASSVGAGQGNYYGYTF | TRBD1 | TRBJ1-2 | TRBV25-1 | -
TGTGCCAGCAGCTTACCAGGACAGGAGCAGTATGGCTACACCTTC | CASSLPGQEQYGYTF | TRBD1 | TRBJ1-2 | TRBV7-9 | -
TGTGCCAGCAGTTCGGACCTACTAGCGGGACACAATGAGCAGTTCTTC | CASSSDLLAGHNEQFF | TRBD2 | TRBJ2-1 | TRBV27 | -
TGTGCCAGCAGTGGACAGGGAATGGGTATCATGAACACTGAAGCTTTCTTT | CASSGQGMGIMNTEAFF | TRBD1 | TRBJ1-1 | TRBV28 | -
TGCGCCAGCCGAGGGTACACCGGGGAGCTGTTTTTT | CASRGYTGELFF | - | TRBJ2-2 | TRBV10-1 | -
TGTGCCAGCAGTTTAGGCAGGACAACCTATAATTCACCCCTCCACTTT | CASSLGRTTYNSPLHF | - | TRBJ1-6 | TRBV27 | -
TGTGCCAGCAGCCAGACTAGCGGGGGTCGTGGCCAGTACTTC | CASSQTSGGRGQYF | TRBD2 | TRBJ2-5 | TRBV3-1/TRBV3-2 | -
TGTGCCAGCAGCCACTCAACGAGGGGGGGCAGTGAAAAACTGTTTTTT | CASSHSTRGGSEKLFF | - | TRBJ1-4 | TRBV3-1/TRBV3-2 | -
TGTGCCAGCAGCCCCCCTGGGGCGGCCAATCAGCCCCAGCATTTT | CASSPPGAANQPQHF | - | TRBJ1-5 | TRBV7-9 | -
TGTGCCAGCAGTGATTATCACGGTAATAGCAATCAGCCCCAGCATTTT | CASSDYHGNSNQPQHF | - | TRBJ1-5 | TRBV6-1 | -
TGTGCCAGCAGCGCCCCGACAGGGTCTCCTTCGTATGGCTACACCTTC | CASSAPTGSPSYGYTF | TRBD1 | TRBJ1-2 | TRBV9 | few
TGTGCCAGCAGTGTACAACAGGGGCGCAATCAGCCCCAGCATTTT | CASSVQQGRNQPQHF | TRBD1 | TRBJ1-5 | TRBV2 | few
TGTGCCAGCTCACCCCCGGGACTAGCGGGGGTAGATACGCAGTATTTT | CASSPPGLAGVDTQYF | TRBD2 | TRBJ2-3 | TRBV18 | once
TGTGCCAGCTCACTCGGGACAGACTACGAGCAGTACTTC | CASSLGTDYEQYF | TRBD1 | TRBJ2-7 | TRBV18 | -